Presented here are 21 T cell receptor beta chains from one specimen sequenced in a study of molecular identifiers for immune sequencing clone quantification. Each CDR3 protein is one row after TCRdb ran MiXCR on the PCR reads. The sample shows under 650,000 distinct CDR3 sequences, 15% to 20% of them seen only once. Sequenced sample: naive CD8+ T cells from blood, with Jurkat cell RNA spiked in. This sample's subset: FACS-sorted CD8+CD4-CCR7+CD45RA+ naive T cells. The origin of the receptors is a human donor in good health. Some libraries in this study had Jurkat cell RNA spiked in.

Points on this clonotype: It may be a read error: a sequence one base away is much more abundant. The rearrangement links TRBV3-1 to TRBJ2-7; no clear D gene. V was shortened by 4 bases and J by 0 bases, with 13 bases between the two germline ends. CDR3 length equals 15 residues. Germline V lookup: CDR1 LGHDT, CDR2 YNNKEL (reference sequence). Here the CDR3 DNA reads TGTGCCAGCAGCCTTAACCCGGAAGGCTCCTACGAGCAGTACTTC. Its protein product is CASSLNPEGSYEQYF.

This clonotype appeared many times. V usage is TRBV29-1 and J usage is TRBJ2-3; D not resolved. Germline-derived CDR1 and CDR2 are SQVTM and ANQGSEA. V was pared by 3 bases and J by 0 bases, with 13 bases between. CDR3 length: 15 residues. The CDR3 region is CSVDPPFTSTDTQYF. The CDR3 nucleotides are TGCAGCGTTGACCCCCCCTTTACCAGCACAGATACGCAGTATTTT.

Turning to this clonotype: One junction end does not reproduce the germline sequence, and a read error may be involved. The chain recombines TRBV5-6 with TRBJ2-5; D gene ambiguous. Germline V gene lookup returns CDR1 SGHDT and CDR2 YYEEEE. The CDR3 covers 14 residues. CDR3: CASSLSDHQETRYF. The DNA for the CDR3 is TGTGCCAGCAGCTTATCGGACCACCAAGAGACCCGGTACTTC.

Of note for this clonotype: The germline gene is not matched at one end of the junction; a read error may be the cause. CDR3 sequence (DNA): TGTGGCAGCAGCTTTGGGCAGGGGGCGGGTCAGCCCCAGCATTTT. Translating gives CGSSFGQGAGQPQHF. This sequence joins TRBV11-2 and TRBJ1-5, with 8 bases lining up with TRBD1. Germline loops: CDR1 SGHAT, CDR2 FQNNGV. This CDR3 contains 15 residues.

A note on this clonotype: This could be a read error, since a much larger clone is one nucleotide away. The V and J genes are TRBV6-6 and TRBJ2-1; D gene ambiguous. Deletions cut 2 bases from V and 8 bases from J, with 16 bases between. The CDR3 contains 15 residues. The germline gives CDR1 MNHNY, CDR2 SVGAGI (reference sequence). CDR3 sequence reads: CASSYRIAYSYEQFF. DNA of the CDR3: TGTGCCAGCAGTTACCGTATAGCTTATAGCTATGAGCAGTTCTTC.

This chain joins TRBV7-9 and TRBJ2-2; no clear D gene. The germline gives CDR1 SEHNR, CDR2 FQNEAQ (reference sequence). The CDR3 is 15 amino acids. V dropped 4 bases and J dropped 7 bases, with 16 bases sitting between them. CDR3 nucleotide sequence: TGTGCCAGCAGCTCGGTTCAGGATCGGATCGGGGAGCTGTTTTTT. Its protein product is CASSSVQDRIGELFF.

Regarding this clonotype: In this CDR3 the conserved last residue, phenylalanine or tryptophan, is missing, so a read error is likely. This chain joins TRBV27 and TRBJ2-7; no definite D call. Germline lookup yields CDR1 MNHEY and CDR2 SMNVEV (reference sequence). The ends were cut back, 7 bases at V and 2 bases at J, with 18 bases in the middle. The CDR3 is 15 residues long. Written as DNA, the CDR3 is TGTGCCAGCAAACCCTACGGTCAAATTGCCTACGAGCAGTACCTC. Protein product: CASKPYGQIAYEQYL.

This clonotype was seen many times. This chain uses TRBV6-5 with TRBJ1-1, with 7 bases matching TRBD1. There are 14 residues in the CDR3. V was pared by 3 bases and J by 7 bases, with 8 bases of the junction left unmatched. Germline V gene lookup returns CDR1 MNHEY and CDR2 SVGAGI. Here the CDR3 reads CASSYGRQGGEAFF. As DNA, the CDR3 is TGTGCCAGCAGTTATGGGCGACAGGGAGGTGAAGCTTTCTTT.

This clonotype was seen repeatedly, ten times or more. This sequence joins TRBV9 and TRBJ2-2; tentative D call: TRBD2 (5 bases). Germline V gene sequence: CDR1 SGDLS, CDR2 YYNGEE. Trimming left V 3 bases short and J 4 bases short, with 13 bases between. The CDR3 loop spans 15 amino acids. The CDR3 DNA is TGTGCCAGCAGCGCGGACGGGGAAGGCACCGGGGAGCTGTTTTTT. Residues: CASSADGEGTGELFF. Full variable domain (outside the CDR3, taken from reference TRBV9 and TRBJ2-2): DSGVTQTPKHLITATGQRVTLRCSPRSGDLSVYWYQQSLDQGLQFLIQYYNGEERAKGNILERFSAQQFPDLHSELNLSSLELGDSALYFCASSADGEGTGELFFGEGSRLTVL.

This clonotype was seen a few times. The chain links TRBV19 to TRBJ1-5; D remains unclear. Trimming cost V 6 bases and J 7 bases, with 13 bases left between them. CDR1 LNHDA and CDR2 SQIVND come from the germline V gene (reference sequence). The CDR3 is 13 residues long. DNA of the CDR3: TGTGCCAGTAGCCCCTTCCTTTGGCAGCCCCAGCATTTT. It specifies CASSPFLWQPQHF.

Concerning this clonotype: One junction end disagrees with the germline gene, perhaps due to a read error. The rearrangement joins TRBV27 to TRBJ2-2; D call uncertain. The CDR3 loop spans 12 amino acids. Germline CDR1 and CDR2: MNHEY and SMNVEV (reference sequence). The chain's CDR3 is CAGSFYAGELFF. The CDR3 bases are TGTGCCGGCAGTTTTTATGCCGGGGAGCTGTTTTTT.

This sequence joins TRBV7-9 and TRBJ2-3; 11 nucleotides align to TRBD2. The V segment lost 2 bases and the J segment 6 bases; nucleotides outside the gene matches: 7. Germline CDR1 reads SEHNR; CDR2 reads FQNEAQ (reference sequence). There are 16 residues in the CDR3. The CDR3 DNA sequence: TGTGCCAGCAGCTTACTTAGCGGGGGGGATGTTGATACGCAGTATTTT. This gives the protein CASSLLSGGDVDTQYF.

This clonotype was seen repeatedly, ten times or more. The CDR3 region has the DNA TGTGCCAGCAGCTTGGACGTCCAAGGGCCCCAGCATTTT. Amino acids: CASSLDVQGPQHF. The chain joins TRBV5-4 to TRBJ1-5; D is unclear. This CDR3 region has 13 residues. Germline CDR1 reads SGHNT; CDR2 reads YYREEE (reference sequence). Trimming cost V 0 bases and J 9 bases, with 10 bases left between them.

This clonotype was counted ten times or more. The chain couples TRBV7-2 to TRBJ2-1; the D gene is possibly TRBD2 (5 bases). Germline values: CDR1 SGHTA, CDR2 FQGNSA. Trimming cost V 1 base and J 1 base, with 17 bases left between them. The CDR3 is 18 amino acids. CDR3 residues: CASSLVSISGPSYNEQFF. CDR3 nucleotides: TGTGCCAGCAGCTTAGTTAGTATCAGCGGCCCGTCCTACAATGAGCAGTTCTTC.

This clonotype has at least ten counts. V is TRBV6-6 and J is TRBJ2-7, with D perhaps matching TRBD2 (5 bases). With 4 bases removed from V and 5 bases from J, the gap between germline ends came to 6 bases. The CDR3 consists of 11 residues. From germline, CDR1 is MNHNY and CDR2 SVGAGI (reference sequence). CDR3 sequence: CASSSADEQYF. The CDR3 bases are TGTGCCAGCAGTTCAGCGGACGAGCAGTACTTC.

This clonotype was detected ten times or more. The CDR3 DNA reads as TGTGCCAGCAGTTACGCGGGACAAACGAACACCGGGGAGCTGTTTTTT. Amino acids: CASSYAGQTNTGELFF. The V and J genes are TRBV12-3 or TRBV12-4 and TRBJ2-2; either TRBD1 or TRBD2 may fit D (6 bases each). The CDR3 has 16 residues. V shed 4 bases and J shed 0 bases, with 12 bases lying between them.

This clonotype came up many times. In nucleotides, the CDR3 is TGTGCCAGCAGCTCAGGGGTTTCAGGGTTTAGTGAAGCTTTCTTT. Translated: CASSSGVSGFSEAFF. The rearrangement uses TRBV7-2 and TRBJ1-1, with a weak D call TRBD1 (6 bases). Per germline, CDR1 SGHTA and CDR2 FQGNSA. Trimming removed 4 bases from V and 7 bases from J, with 19 bases in between. The CDR3 consists of 15 residues.

This clonotype was seen at least ten times. V gene TRBV15 combines with J gene TRBJ1-5; perhaps TRBD1 as D (5 bases). Trimming took off 0 bases at V and 6 bases at J, with 12 bases between the two ends. The CDR3 spans 15 residues. Germline V gene sequence: CDR1 LNHNV, CDR2 YYDKDF (reference sequence). CDR3 sequence reads: CATSRERAGPQPQHF. Here the CDR3 DNA reads TGTGCCACCAGCAGAGAGAGGGCAGGGCCTCAGCCCCAGCATTTT.

This clonotype was counted a single time. One junction end disagrees with the germline gene, perhaps due to a read error. This chain connects TRBV13 to TRBJ2-3; 8 bases map to TRBD1. The CDR3 contains 16 residues. The V gene's germline CDR1 is PRHDT and CDR2 FYEKMQ (reference sequence). Here the CDR3 reads CVSSLNRGEHTDTQYF. CDR3 DNA: TGTGTCAGCAGCTTAAACAGGGGGGAACACACAGATACGCAGTATTTT.

This clonotype appeared a few times. J is TRBJ1-2 and V is TRBV20-1, with TRBD1 matching over 7 bases. Trimming cost V 3 bases and J 2 bases; bases outside gene matches: 6. The CDR3 totals 14 residues. Germline assignment: CDR1 DFQATT and CDR2 SNEGSKA (reference sequence). In DNA form, the CDR3 reads TGCAGTGCTAGCCCCCGACAGGGAAACTATGGCTACACCTTC. Encoded protein: CSASPRQGNYGYTF.

This clonotype was seen repeatedly, ten times or more. The chain joins TRBV27 to TRBJ1-5; the D gene is possibly TRBD1 (5 bases). V shed 6 bases and J shed 4 bases, with 16 bases lying between them. Germline V gives CDR1 MNHEY, CDR2 SMNVEV (reference sequence). CDR3 size: 15 residues. Here the CDR3 DNA reads TGTGCCAGCAGCCAGGGCGAGACGGGAAATCAGCCCCAGCATTTT. Protein sequence: CASSQGETGNQPQHF.